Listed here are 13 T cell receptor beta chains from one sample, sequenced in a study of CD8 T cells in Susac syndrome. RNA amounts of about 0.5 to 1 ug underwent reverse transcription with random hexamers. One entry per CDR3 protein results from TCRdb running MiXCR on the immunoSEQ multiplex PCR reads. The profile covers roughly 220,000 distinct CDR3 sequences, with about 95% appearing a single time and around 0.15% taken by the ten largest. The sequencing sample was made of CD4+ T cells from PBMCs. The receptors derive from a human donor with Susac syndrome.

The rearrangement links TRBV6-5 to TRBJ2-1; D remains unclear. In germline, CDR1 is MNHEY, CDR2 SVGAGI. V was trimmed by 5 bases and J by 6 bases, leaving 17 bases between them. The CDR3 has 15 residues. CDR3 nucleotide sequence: TGTGCCAGCAGTCGACCTTCACGGCAATCCAATGAGCAGTTCTTC. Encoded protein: CASSRPSRQSNEQFF.

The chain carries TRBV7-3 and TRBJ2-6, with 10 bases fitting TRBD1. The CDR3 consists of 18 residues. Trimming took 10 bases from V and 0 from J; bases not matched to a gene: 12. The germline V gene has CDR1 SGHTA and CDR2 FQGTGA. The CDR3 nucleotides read TGTGCCACCCAAGCGGGACAGGGGTTCGGCTCTGGGGCCAACGTCCTGACTTTC. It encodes CATQAGQGFGSGANVLTF.

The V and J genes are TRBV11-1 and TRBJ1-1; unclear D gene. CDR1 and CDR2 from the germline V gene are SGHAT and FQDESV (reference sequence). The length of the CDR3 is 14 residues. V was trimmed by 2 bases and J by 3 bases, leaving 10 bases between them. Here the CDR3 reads CASSLSTEHTEAFF. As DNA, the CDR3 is TGTGCCAGCAGCTTATCAACGGAGCACACTGAAGCTTTCTTT.

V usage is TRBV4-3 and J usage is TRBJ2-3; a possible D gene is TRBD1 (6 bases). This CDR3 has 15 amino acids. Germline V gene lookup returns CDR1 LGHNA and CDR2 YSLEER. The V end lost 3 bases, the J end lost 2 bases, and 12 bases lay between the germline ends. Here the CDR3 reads CASSHAGQPTDTQYF. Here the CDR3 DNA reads TGCGCCAGCAGCCATGCCGGACAGCCCACAGATACGCAGTATTTT.

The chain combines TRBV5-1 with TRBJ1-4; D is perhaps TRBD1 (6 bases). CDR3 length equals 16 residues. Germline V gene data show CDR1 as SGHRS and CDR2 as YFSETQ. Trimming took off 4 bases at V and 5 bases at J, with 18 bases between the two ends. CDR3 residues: CASSPGQFQGNEKLFF. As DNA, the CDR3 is TGCGCCAGCAGCCCTGGGCAGTTTCAGGGGAATGAAAAACTGTTTTTT.

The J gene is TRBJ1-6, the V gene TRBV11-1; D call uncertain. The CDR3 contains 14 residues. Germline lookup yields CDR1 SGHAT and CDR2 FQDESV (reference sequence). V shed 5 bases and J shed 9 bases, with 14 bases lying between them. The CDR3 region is CASSPDKGSSPLHF. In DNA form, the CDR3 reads TGTGCCAGCAGCCCCGACAAGGGTTCTTCACCCCTCCACTTT. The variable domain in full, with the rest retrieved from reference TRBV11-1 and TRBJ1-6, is EAEVAQSPRYKITEKSQAVAFWCDPISGHATLYWYRQILGQGPELLVQFQDESVVDDSQLPKDRFSAERLKGVDSTLKIQPAELGDSAMYLCASSPDKGSSPLHFGNGTRLTVT.

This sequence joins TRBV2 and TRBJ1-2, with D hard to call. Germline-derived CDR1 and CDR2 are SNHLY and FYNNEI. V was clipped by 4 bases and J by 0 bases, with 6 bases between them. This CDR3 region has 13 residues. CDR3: CASSASANYGYTF. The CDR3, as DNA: TGTGCCAGCAGTGCCAGTGCTAACTATGGCTACACCTTC. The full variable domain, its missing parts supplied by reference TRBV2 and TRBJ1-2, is EPEVTQTPSHQVTQMGQEVILRCVPISNHLYFYWYRQILGQKVEFLVSFYNNEISEKSEIFDDQFSVERPDGSNFTLKIRSTKLEDSAMYFCASSASANYGYTFGSGTRLTVV.

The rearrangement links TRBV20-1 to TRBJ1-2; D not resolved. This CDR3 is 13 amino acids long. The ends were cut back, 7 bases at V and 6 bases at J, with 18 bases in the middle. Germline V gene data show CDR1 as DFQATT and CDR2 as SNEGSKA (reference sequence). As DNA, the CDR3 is TGCAGTGTAGAGCGTGAGTCGATGGATGGCTACACCTTC. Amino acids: CSVERESMDGYTF.

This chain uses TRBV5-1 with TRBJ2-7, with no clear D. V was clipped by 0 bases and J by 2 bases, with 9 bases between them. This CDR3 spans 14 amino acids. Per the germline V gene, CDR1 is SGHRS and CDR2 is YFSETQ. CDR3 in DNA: TGCGCCAGCAGCTTGGGTTTGGGGACCTACGAGCAGTACTTC. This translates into CASSLGLGTYEQYF.

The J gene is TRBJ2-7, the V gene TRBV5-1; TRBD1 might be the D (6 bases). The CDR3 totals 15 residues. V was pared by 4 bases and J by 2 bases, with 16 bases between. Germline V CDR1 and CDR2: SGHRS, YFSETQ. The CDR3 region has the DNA TGCGCCAGCAGCCAGGTGGACAGACTCGCCTACGAGCAGTACTTC. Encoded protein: CASSQVDRLAYEQYF.

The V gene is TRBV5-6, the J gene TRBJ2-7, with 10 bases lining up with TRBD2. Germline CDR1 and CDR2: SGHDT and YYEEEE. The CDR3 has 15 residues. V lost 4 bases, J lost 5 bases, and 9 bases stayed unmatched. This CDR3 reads CASSRLAGADHEQYF. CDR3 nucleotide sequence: TGTGCCAGCAGCCGTCTAGCGGGGGCAGATCACGAGCAGTACTTC.

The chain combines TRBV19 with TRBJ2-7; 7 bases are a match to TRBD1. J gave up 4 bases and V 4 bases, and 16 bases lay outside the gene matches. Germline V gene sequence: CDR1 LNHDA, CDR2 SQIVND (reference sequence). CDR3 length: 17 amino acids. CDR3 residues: CASSRRYRDSSDYEQYF. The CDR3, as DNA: TGTGCCAGTAGTAGAAGGTACCGGGACAGCTCTGATTACGAGCAGTACTTC.

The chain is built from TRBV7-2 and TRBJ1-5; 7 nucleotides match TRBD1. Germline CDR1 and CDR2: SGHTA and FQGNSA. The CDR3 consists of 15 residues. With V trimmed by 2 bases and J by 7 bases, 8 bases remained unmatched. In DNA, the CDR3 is TGTGCCAGCAGCTTAAGGGGGCAGCGAGGACAGCCCCAGCATTTT. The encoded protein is CASSLRGQRGQPQHF.